The clone carrying this T cell receptor (beta chain) was picked up a small number of times. Primers included in the PCR were 60 Vbeta and 13 Jbeta primers. TCRdb keeps only in-frame clones here, not all; method: immunoSEQ multiplex PCR. The repertoire consists of 180,000 or so clones, with less than 90% occurring once and the leading ten covering roughly 0.33%. The sample originates from a study of cytomegalovirus exposure and HLA in healthy donors. Trimming cost V 4 bases and J 0 bases; bases outside gene matches: 10. CDR1 and CDR2 (germline): SGHAT, FQNNGV. This CDR3 comprises 18 residues. Material: PBMCs. The J gene is TRBJ2-5, the V gene TRBV11-2; 11 bases fit TRBD2. The sequence derives from a woman aged 25 to 45 in good health and CMV-seronegative. The CDR3 here is CASSSPRLAGIYQETQYF. DNA for the CDR3: TGTGCCAGCAGCTCCCCAAGACTAGCGGGGATTTACCAAGAGACCCAGTACTTC.